A single T cell receptor (beta chain) is shown here with its context. The antigen it recognizes is unknown. No much larger clone exists at a distance of one base, and base qualities are not known. The immunoSEQ Assay, a bias-controlled multiplex PCR, was used to amplify TCRbeta CDR3 regions from genomic DNA. The authors' analysis ran thus. Nucleated cell counts per sample were estimated from amplification of reference gene primers within the assay. To quantify the absolute abundance of each unique TCRbeta CDR3 rearrangement, sequence reads were collapsed and filtered. For each sample, productive Simpson clonality was calculated as the square root of Simpson's diversity index over productive rearrangements. TCRdb carries this immuneACCESS record with in-frame sequences only. Its versions omit some clonotypes, under half of them owing to an unresolved V gene in the studies checked, with the rest unexplained. The D gene and trimming were derived from the DNA, and the V and J assignments and clone size from that table. Across this sample there are roughly 80,000 clones, with 85% to 90% seen only once. The ten biggest clones cover about 15% of the sample.

This sample was included in a study of blood T cell repertoires in COVID-19 (TCRdb year 2020). Some background on the complete study: Samples from collaborators originated in the United States, Italy and Spain and spanned both the acute and convalescent phases of COVID-19. The material from the prospective study consisted of cDNA or gDNA derived from T cells, B-cell-depleted T cells, or PBMCs. Subjects who had been exposed to COVID-19, were actively infected with it, or had recovered from it provided the deeply sampled blood TCRbeta repertoires that made up the dataset. A freely available public database, intended as a resource for researchers studying the immune response to SARS-CoV-2, is where the repertoires were released. The samples were drawn from the first 160 participants of the ongoing ImmuneRACE study and from 1,254 subjects provided by 6 global collaborators. Nearly every sample came with metadata listing a de-identified subject ID, COVID-19 status, age in years and sex. Where HLA class I and class II types were available, the types were taken from metadata supplied by the sample provider, not from assay-based typing.

The collaborating institutions used their own protocols to collect whole blood in K2EDTA tubes. For TCRbeta analysis, collaborators shipped samples as frozen whole blood, isolated PBMCs, or DNA extracted from either of those sample types. Sequences SQVTM (CDR1) and ANQGSEA (CDR2) are obtained from the germline V gene. V is cut by 7 bases and J by 5 bases, and the space between the germline ends is 15 bases. The CDR3 goes from the cysteine to the phenylalanine over 13 residues. The entry retains the CDR3 DNA only, 39 bases that are in frame from base 1. Broad study findings and their caveats: The quantity of clinical and demographic metadata differed by source and by participant and was supplied without curation.

Sequencing was done on a sample of peripheral blood. The sequence derives from a man aged 80 or over in a cohort sampled during active COVID-19. The sequence links TRBV29-1 to TRBJ2-4, with TRBD2 tentatively as D gene (5 bases match). The CDR3 corresponds to CSALLARQNIQYF. The bases are TGCAGCGCCCTCCTAGCCAGACAAAACATTCAGTACTTC. Reference TRBV29-1 and TRBJ2-4 proteins supply the regions before and after the CDR3; the full variable domain is: SAVISQKPSRDICQRGTSLTIQCQVDSQVTMMFWYRQQPGQSLTLIATANQGSEATYESGFVIDKFPISRPNLTFSTLTVSNMSPEDSSIYLCSALLARQNIQYFGAGTRLSVL.